Each of the 28 T cell receptor beta chains below was sequenced from the same sample in a study of blood T cells in healthy people across ages. For the second PCR, which ran for roughly 6 to 12 cycles, a sample-barcoded 5' primer and a J-beta primer mix were used. TCRdb re-called the 5' RACE reads through MiXCR, storing one row per CDR3 protein. The table shows about 1.1 million distinct CDR3 sequences, with approximately 38% occurring only once. Sequenced input: blood. These receptors originate from a young man in good health.

This clonotype was counted between two and nine times. This chain uses TRBV12-3 or TRBV12-4 with TRBJ1-1; unclear D gene. V was pared by 5 bases and J by 1 base, with 20 bases between. This CDR3 region has 17 residues. The CDR3 nucleotides read TGTGCCAGCAGTCCGTTAAAAAAAACAGTCGAGAACACTGAAGCTTTCTTT. Residues: CASSPLKKTVENTEAFF.

This clonotype was detected only a few times. V and J are TRBV20-1 and TRBJ1-5; 7 nucleotides match TRBD1. The CDR3 extends over 14 amino acids. Losses at the gene ends were 3 bases for V and 0 bases for J; bases not matched to a gene: 2. CDR1 and CDR2 from the germline V gene are DFQATT and SNEGSKA (reference sequence). CDR3 protein: CSARDRPSNQPQHF. The CDR3 DNA sequence: TGCAGTGCTAGGGACAGGCCTAGCAATCAGCCCCAGCATTTT.

This chain joins TRBV7-9 and TRBJ1-2, with 8 bases identical to TRBD1. Germline assignment: CDR1 SEHNR and CDR2 FQNEAQ (reference sequence). With V trimmed by 4 bases and J by 8 bases, 12 bases remained unmatched. The CDR3 extends over 15 amino acids. The CDR3 sequence: CASSYKYFDRGGYTF. The CDR3 region has the DNA TGTGCCAGCAGCTACAAGTACTTTGACAGGGGAGGCTACACCTTC.

The chain combines TRBV12-3 or TRBV12-4 with TRBJ1-1, with D perhaps matching TRBD1 (5 bases). Trimming removed 0 bases at V and 8 bases at J, with 22 bases between. CDR3 length: 17 amino acids. CDR3 sequence (DNA): TGTGCCAGCAGTTTAGCGCTGGGTGGGGGTATAGGGGCCGAAGCTTTCTTT. Amino acid sequence: CASSLALGGGIGAEAFF.

The sample holds a few counts of this clonotype. This chain uses TRBV29-1 with TRBJ2-1; a weak D match, TRBD1 (6 bases). Germline lookup yields CDR1 SQVTM and CDR2 ANQGSEA. The CDR3 spans 13 residues. Trimming pared 5 bases from V and 3 bases from J, leaving 11 bases between. For the CDR3, the DNA is TGCAGCGTTCTGGCACAGGGCTACAATGAGCAGTTCTTC. Translated: CSVLAQGYNEQFF.

The rearrangement joins TRBV5-5 to TRBJ2-1, with D possibly called TRBD1 or TRBD2 (5 bases each). The CDR3 is made up of 15 amino acids. V gave up 3 bases and J gave up 4 bases, with 14 bases separating them. Per the germline V gene, CDR1 is SGHKS and CDR2 is YYEKEE (reference sequence). The chain's CDR3 is CASSSGLRVYNEQFF. The CDR3 nucleotides are TGTGCCAGCAGCTCGGGGCTTAGGGTTTACAATGAGCAGTTCTTC.

The V gene is TRBV20-1, the J gene TRBJ1-2; D gene uncertain. Trimming removed 3 bases from V and 1 base from J, with 18 bases in between. CDR3 length: 16 amino acids. Germline V gene data show CDR1 as DFQATT and CDR2 as SNEGSKA (reference sequence). The CDR3: CSARGESREVNYGYTF. CDR3 nucleotides: TGCAGTGCTAGGGGAGAATCAAGGGAGGTTAACTATGGCTACACCTTC.

CDR3 protein: CASSPGQGSVNSPLHF. The CDR3 nucleotides read TGCGCCAGCAGCCCGGGACAGGGCAGTGTTAATTCACCCCTCCACTTT. This chain joins TRBV4-1 and TRBJ1-6; 9 bases fit TRBD1. With V trimmed by 4 bases and J by 6 bases, 7 bases remained unmatched. CDR1 is MGHRA, CDR2 YSYEKL, per germline. The CDR3 sequence is 16 residues long.

This clonotype was recorded only once. The rearrangement joins TRBV7-9 to TRBJ1-1; D is ambiguous. The length of the CDR3 is 15 residues. Germline V lookup: CDR1 SEHNR, CDR2 FQNEAQ (reference sequence). V was trimmed by 5 bases and J by 4 bases, leaving 17 bases between them. CDR3 residues: CASSPEGGVGTEAFF. For the CDR3, the DNA is TGTGCCAGCAGCCCCGAGGGTGGAGTTGGCACTGAAGCTTTCTTT.

CDR3 DNA sequence: TGCAGTGCTAGAGATATCCGGAACACTGAAGCTTTCTTT. Translated: CSARDIRNTEAFF. V is TRBV20-1 and J is TRBJ1-1, with D uncertain. This CDR3 region has 13 residues. The germline V gene encodes CDR1 DFQATT and CDR2 SNEGSKA (reference sequence). V lost 0 bases to trimming and J lost 1 base, with 6 bases between them.

As DNA, the CDR3 is TGTGCCAGCAGTCACTTACCCGACAGCGCAACTAATGAAAAACTGTTTTTT. Amino acid sequence: CASSHLPDSATNEKLFF. The J gene is TRBJ1-4, the V gene TRBV12-3 or TRBV12-4; perhaps TRBD1 as D (5 bases). The CDR3 extends over 17 amino acids. The V end lost 5 bases, the J end lost 0 bases, and 16 bases lay between the germline ends.

This clonotype was seen just once. One base away lies a much larger clone, so this may be a sequencing read error. V usage is TRBV4-3 and J usage is TRBJ2-1; D remains ambiguous. From germline, CDR1 is LGHNA and CDR2 YSLEER. The CDR3 contains 17 residues. V lost 0 bases to trimming and J lost 0 bases, with 12 bases between them. Written as DNA, the CDR3 is TGCGCCAGCAGCCAAGAGCTGGTCTTTAGCTCCTACAATGAGCAGTTCTTC. Translation gives CASSQELVFSSYNEQFF.

This chain links TRBV29-1 with TRBJ2-2, with D perhaps TRBD1 (6 bases). CDR1 is SQVTM, CDR2 ANQGSEA, per germline. V was pared by 4 bases and J by 4 bases, with 13 bases between. The CDR3 consists of 14 residues. The CDR3 is CSVGVTGITGELFF. The CDR3 DNA reads as TGCAGCGTTGGGGTGACAGGAATCACCGGGGAGCTGTTTTTT.

This clonotype came up a few times. In DNA form, the CDR3 reads TGTGCCAGCACGAAGGGGGTCCCCAATCAGCCCCAGCATTTT. It is translated as CASTKGVPNQPQHF. V is TRBV12-3 or TRBV12-4 and J is TRBJ1-5; weak D call: TRBD1 (6 bases). The CDR3 is 14 residues long. V shed 7 bases and J shed 3 bases, with 13 bases lying between them.

The rearrangement links TRBV7-8 to TRBJ2-1; TRBD1 aligns across 7 bases. V dropped 0 bases and J dropped 7; count of bases not matched to a gene: 3. The CDR3 totals 14 residues. Germline assignment: CDR1 SGHVS and CDR2 FQNEAQ. The CDR3 reads CASSLANRGNEQFF. CDR3 nucleotides: TGTGCCAGCAGCTTAGCGAACAGGGGAAATGAGCAGTTCTTC.

The chain combines TRBV9 with TRBJ2-7, with D possibly TRBD2 on 5 matching bases. V lost 0 bases and J lost 3, with 13 bases in between. The CDR3 has 15 amino acids. Germline CDR1 reads SGDLS; CDR2 reads YYNGEE. The CDR3 nucleotides are TGTGCCAGCAGCGTAGAACCTAGCAGAAGCTACGAGCAGTACTTC. Its protein product is CASSVEPSRSYEQYF.

The chain recombines TRBV20-1 with TRBJ2-7; 7 bases line up with TRBD1. Germline CDR1 reads DFQATT; CDR2 reads SNEGSKA (reference sequence). V was clipped by 0 bases and J by 7 bases; unmatched bases: 12. The length of the CDR3 is 15 residues. The CDR3 protein is CSARDPQGWISEQYF. CDR3 nucleotides: TGCAGTGCTAGAGATCCACAGGGGTGGATTAGTGAGCAGTACTTC.

This clonotype was seen ten or more times. The chain carries TRBV7-9 and TRBJ1-2; D uncertain. The CDR3 has 14 amino acids. Germline assignment: CDR1 SEHNR and CDR2 FQNEAQ (reference sequence). V was shortened by 1 base and J by 10 bases, with 16 bases between the two germline ends. The CDR3 region has the DNA TGTGCCAGCAGCTTAGAGGCAGACCCATATCCCTACACCTTC. It specifies CASSLEADPYPYTF.

This CDR3 reads CASSQGKGEPTEAFF. CDR3 coding DNA: TGTGCCAGCAGCCAAGGTAAGGGGGAGCCGACTGAAGCTTTCTTT. The chain uses TRBV4-2 and TRBJ1-1; weak D call: TRBD1 (6 bases). Germline V lookup: CDR1 LGHNA, CDR2 YNFKEQ. V was trimmed by 1 base and J by 5 bases, leaving 14 bases between them. The CDR3 runs to 15 residues.

The table lists this clonotype with a few counts. This chain links TRBV7-2 with TRBJ2-4; D is unresolved. The end of the DNA aligns better with TRBJ2-7, so the J call may be wrong. The CDR3 contains 14 residues. From germline, CDR1 is SGHTA and CDR2 FQGNSA. CDR3 sequence: CASKPGVSWGEQYF. CDR3 nucleotide sequence: TGTGCCAGCAAGCCTGGGGTTTCATGGGGCGAGCAGTACTTC.

The chain uses TRBV4-3 and TRBJ1-1; D remains ambiguous. The CDR3 length is 15 residues. Germline CDR1 and CDR2: LGHNA and YSLEER. The germline V and J ends were trimmed by 6 bases and 3 bases, with 17 bases remaining between them. As DNA, the CDR3 is TGCGCCAGCAGAAAGGACGGGGTTTGGGACACTGAAGCTTTCTTT. Protein sequence: CASRKDGVWDTEAFF.

CDR3 loop: CASSFRRTEASTDMEYF. CDR3 bases: TGTGCCAGCAGTTTCAGGAGGACAGAGGCTAGCACAGATATGGAATATTTT. This chain connects TRBV12-3 or TRBV12-4 to TRBJ2-3; D is perhaps TRBD1 (6 bases). The CDR3 consists of 17 residues. V dropped 3 bases and J dropped 15 bases, with 31 bases sitting between them.

The V gene is TRBV5-6, the J gene TRBJ1-6, with D perhaps matching TRBD1 (6 bases). Germline V CDR1 and CDR2: SGHDT, YYEEEE. Trimming shortened V by 3 bases and J by 3 bases, and 16 bases separated the two germline ends. The CDR3 totals 17 residues. DNA of the CDR3: TGTGCCAGCAGCTCCCGGTGGGGGGGCGGCTATAATTCACCCCTCCACTTT. This translates into CASSSRWGGGYNSPLHF. Complete variable domain (other parts from reference TRBV5-6 and TRBJ1-6): DAGVTQSPTHLIKTRGQQVTLRCSPKSGHDTVSWYQQALGQGPQFIFQYYEEEERQRGNFPDRFSGHQFPNYSSELNVNALLLGDSALYLCASSSRWGGGYNSPLHFGNGTRLTVT.

The rearrangement links TRBV7-9 to TRBJ1-1; D may be TRBD1 (6 bases). Germline V lookup: CDR1 SEHNR, CDR2 FQNEAQ (reference sequence). The germline V and J ends were trimmed by 2 bases and 11 bases, with 15 bases remaining between them. The CDR3 covers 13 residues. CDR3 coding DNA: TGTGCCAGCAGCTTATACCAGGGGAGAGGTGCTTTCTTT. Residues: CASSLYQGRGAFF.

In this sample, this clonotype turned up a few times. J is TRBJ2-3 and V is TRBV9, with D possibly matching TRBD2 (5 bases). The CDR3 totals 15 residues. With 0 bases removed from V and 4 bases from J, the gap between germline ends came to 12 bases. The germline CDR1 and CDR2 sequences are SGDLS and YYNGEE. The CDR3 coding sequence is TGTGCCAGCAGCGTAGGTGAGCTAGCCGCAGATACGCAGTATTTT. Translated, it gives CASSVGELAADTQYF.

This sequence joins TRBV7-2 and TRBJ2-5; TRBD1 is a possible D gene (5 bases). V gave up 2 bases and J gave up 1 base, with 23 bases separating them. The CDR3 runs to 19 residues. CDR1 and CDR2 from the germline V gene are SGHTA and FQGNSA. CDR3 nucleotide sequence: TGTGCCAGCAGCTTACCCCTCAAAACGACAGCAGTACGCCAAGAGACCCAGTACTTC. Translated: CASSLPLKTTAVRQETQYF.

The J gene is TRBJ2-1, the V gene TRBV5-1, with TRBD1 identical over 7 bases. Germline CDR1 SGHRS, CDR2 YFSETQ. This CDR3 has 16 residues. Unmatched junction bases numbered 3, after V lost 0 bases and J lost 0 bases. In nucleotides, the CDR3 is TGCGCCAGCAGCTTGGAAGGACAGGTCTCCTACAATGAGCAGTTCTTC. This codes for CASSLEGQVSYNEQFF. Combining the CDR3 with reference TRBV5-1 and TRBJ2-1 gives the whole variable domain KAGVTQTPRYLIKTRGQQVTLSCSPISGHRSVSWYQQTPGQGLQFLFEYFSETQRNKGNFPGRFSGRQFSNSRSEMNVSTLELGDSALYLCASSLEGQVSYNEQFFGPGTRLTVL.

This clonotype appeared a few times. The J gene is TRBJ1-6, the V gene TRBV5-4, with D tentatively TRBD1 (5 bases). With 2 bases removed from V and 5 bases from J, the gap between germline ends came to 17 bases. CDR3 length: 17 residues. Germline CDR1 is SGHNT and CDR2 is YYREEE (reference sequence). CDR3 bases: TGTGCCAGCAGCTTTTCGACAGCCGTAGGGGATAATTCACCCCTCCACTTT. Translated: CASSFSTAVGDNSPLHF.